This T cell receptor beta chain was found in a study of cytomegalovirus exposure and HLA in healthy donors. The PCR used 60 Vbeta and 13 Jbeta primers. Some clones are missing from TCRdb's copy, which holds only in-frame ones; the method was immunoSEQ multiplex PCR. This sample has about 120,000 clones, with around 84% found just once. J gave up 3 bases and V 3 bases, and 1 base lay outside the gene matches. The CDR3 extends over 16 amino acids. Germline V gene sequence: CDR1 MGHRA, CDR2 YSYEKL. The chain links TRBV4-1 to TRBJ2-5; 16 bases are a match to TRBD2. This receptor was identified in a woman in her twenties or thirties in good health and CMV-seropositive. The sample consisted of PBMCs. This CDR3 is CASSQGLAGGKETQYF. CDR3 bases: TGCGCCAGCAGCCAGGGACTAGCGGGGGGGAAAGAGACCCAGTACTTC.